This T cell receptor (beta chain) was sequenced during a study of blood T cell repertoires in COVID-19. Across the whole study: Researchers got acute and convalescent COVID-19 samples from the United States, Italy and Spain. PBMCs, B-cell-depleted T cells, or T cells were the source of the cDNA or gDNA that made up the material.

This CDR3 comprises 11 residues. V was pared by 3 bases and J by 4 bases, with 4 bases between. This clone was detected once. In the original processing: By means of reference gene primer amplification, nucleated cell counts were estimated. Profiled with immunoSEQ multiplex PCR; TCRdb holds only in-frame clones, not every one. V, J and clone size are taken as reported in that table, and D and trimming were inferred from the DNA itself. The table records around 92,000 clones, 83% of them present only once. This receptor was obtained from a woman older than 75 with acute or convalescent COVID-19. Specimen: peripheral blood. This rearrangement joins TRBV12-3 or TRBV12-4 to TRBJ2-7; D ambiguous. The DNA for the CDR3 is TGTGCCAGCAGTTTTCTATACGAGCAGTACTTC. It is translated as CASSFLYEQYF.